These 27 T cell receptor beta chains were sequenced from one sample in a study of T cell repertoires in ileal Crohn's disease. Stated time point: neoterminal ileum biopsy at postoperative endoscopy, about 6 months after surgery. Only in-frame clones appear in the TCRdb table, and some are missing; sequencing was by immunoSEQ multiplex PCR. The sample carries about 13,000 clones, roughly 73% recorded once. Sequencing was carried out using ileal tissue. The receptors shown here come from an adult with Crohn's disease.

This clone was detected once. The chain carries TRBV27 and TRBJ1-2; a weak D match, TRBD1 (6 bases). The germline CDR1 and CDR2 sequences are MNHEY and SMNVEV (reference sequence). Deletions cut 5 bases from V and 0 bases from J, with 10 bases between. The CDR3 is 14 amino acids. CDR3 bases: TGTGCCAGCAGTCTAAGGGGGGCTAACTATGGCTACACCTTC. It specifies CASSLRGANYGYTF.

By proportion, this clone is medium-sized. The CDR3 region has the DNA TGCGCCAGCAGCTTGAGCCCGGGGGCAGATACGCAGTATTTT. Translated: CASSLSPGADTQYF. V gene TRBV5-1 combines with J gene TRBJ2-3, with D possibly being TRBD2 (6 bases). CDR3 size: 14 residues. V lost 1 base to trimming and J lost 4 bases, with 10 bases between them. Germline loops: CDR1 SGHRS, CDR2 YFSETQ.

V usage is TRBV15 and J usage is TRBJ2-5; D not certain. CDR3 length equals 12 residues. In germline, CDR1 is LNHNV, CDR2 YYDKDF (reference sequence). V was clipped by 4 bases and J by 3 bases, with 6 bases between them. DNA of the CDR3: TGTGCCACCAGCAACCAGGAAGAGACCCAGTACTTC. Amino acids: CATSNQEETQYF.

This chain links TRBV10-1 with TRBJ2-1; D is possibly TRBD1 (6 bases). The CDR3 runs to 15 residues. Deletions cut 2 bases from V and 6 bases from J, with 14 bases between. Per the germline V gene, CDR1 is WNHNN and CDR2 is SYGVQD (reference sequence). The CDR3 DNA reads as TGCGCCAGCAGTGAGGGGGGCGTTTACGGCAATGAGCAGTTCTTC. Encoded protein: CASSEGGVYGNEQFF.

The chain recombines TRBV10-3 with TRBJ2-5; maybe TRBD1 (6 bases). The germline gives CDR1 ENHRY, CDR2 SYGVKD. V was cut by 0 bases and J by 1 base, with 18 bases left in between. The CDR3 runs to 18 residues. As DNA, the CDR3 is TGTGCCATCAGTGAGTCTCGAAGGCTGGGACAATCCCAAGAGACCCAGTACTTC. It yields the protein CAISESRRLGQSQETQYF.

The chain links TRBV7-3 to TRBJ2-5; D tentatively reads TRBD1 or TRBD2 (6 bases each). Between the trimmed V and J ends, which lost 1 base and 1 base, there was a span of 10 bases. This CDR3 contains 15 residues. The germline CDR1 and CDR2 sequences are SGHTA and FQGTGA. The CDR3 here is CASSLKRGVQETQYF. CDR3 coding DNA: TGTGCCAGCAGCTTAAAGAGGGGGGTCCAAGAGACCCAGTACTTC.

V usage is TRBV6-1 and J usage is TRBJ2-5, with a tentative D call TRBD2 (6 bases). Trimming removed 8 bases at V and 3 bases at J, with 16 bases between. Germline V gives CDR1 MNHNS, CDR2 SASEGT. The CDR3 covers 14 residues. CDR3 sequence (DNA): TGTGCCAGCGTGGTTGGGGACTGGGAAGAGACCCAGTACTTC. Amino acid sequence: CASVVGDWEETQYF.

This rearrangement joins TRBV2 to TRBJ1-1; TRBD1 might be the D (6 bases). Looked up from germline, CDR1 is SNHLY and CDR2 is FYNNEI. The V end was cut by 4 bases, the J end by 1 base, with 13 bases between. The CDR3 sequence is 15 residues long. The CDR3, as DNA: TGTGCCAGCAGTGGAATGGGCAGGGGGAACACTGAAGCTTTCTTT. Its protein product is CASSGMGRGNTEAFF.

This sequence joins TRBV2 and TRBJ1-6; D gene ambiguous. The CDR3 contains 14 residues. Germline V gene lookup returns CDR1 SNHLY and CDR2 FYNNEI. The ends were cut back, 7 bases at V and 7 bases at J, with 14 bases in the middle. The CDR3 spells CASTYLPGNSPLHF. CDR3 DNA: TGTGCCAGCACCTATCTGCCGGGAAATTCACCCCTCCACTTT.

The chain is built from TRBV7-9 and TRBJ2-2; D possibly matches TRBD1 or TRBD2 (5 bases each). The germline CDR1 and CDR2 sequences are SEHNR and FQNEAQ (reference sequence). The CDR3 runs to 16 residues. Deletions cut 6 bases from V and 4 bases from J, with 18 bases between. In DNA, the CDR3 is TGTGCCAGCAGTTCAAGGGACGGAGACTTCACCGGGGAGCTGTTTTTT. The encoded protein is CASSSRDGDFTGELFF.

The chain links TRBV4-1 to TRBJ2-5; 7 bases fit TRBD1. This CDR3 comprises 13 residues. Trimming removed 4 bases from V and 2 bases from J; junction bases left unmatched: 1. Germline V lookup: CDR1 MGHRA, CDR2 YSYEKL. The CDR3 sequence: CASSPGQQETQYF. The CDR3 coding sequence is TGCGCCAGCAGCCCGGGACAGCAAGAGACCCAGTACTTC.

J is TRBJ1-2 and V is TRBV10-3; 8 nucleotides agree with TRBD1. The CDR3 covers 11 residues. The ends lost 4 bases at V and 12 bases at J; junction bases unmatched: 4. The germline gives CDR1 ENHRY, CDR2 SYGVKD. CDR3 nucleotide sequence: TGTGCCATCAGTGGGGGACAGGTTCACACCTTC. Translated: CAISGGQVHTF.

V and J are TRBV6-5 and TRBJ2-3; D unclear. The CDR3 extends over 12 amino acids. Germline V gives CDR1 MNHEY, CDR2 SVGAGI. V shed 0 bases and J shed 6 bases, with 4 bases lying between them. CDR3 nucleotides: TGTGCCAGCAGTTACTCGCCGGATACGCAGTATTTT. Translated, it gives CASSYSPDTQYF.

The chain is built from TRBV6-5 and TRBJ2-7, with 8 bases matching TRBD1. CDR1 is MNHEY and CDR2 is SVGAGI in the germline V gene. With V trimmed by 5 bases and J by 4 bases, 7 bases remained unmatched. CDR3 length: 14 amino acids. CDR3: CASSPTGARYEQYF. In DNA, the CDR3 is TGTGCCAGCAGTCCGACAGGGGCGCGGTACGAGCAGTACTTC.

The V and J genes are TRBV6-1 and TRBJ1-1, with 9 bases identical to TRBD1. Germline V CDR1 and CDR2: MNHNS, SASEGT. With V trimmed by 2 bases and J by 3 bases, 16 bases remained unmatched. The CDR3 contains 19 residues. The CDR3 loop is CASSELNRGRRRGDTEAFF. For the CDR3, the DNA is TGTGCCAGCAGTGAACTTAACAGGGGGCGCCGACGCGGGGACACTGAAGCTTTCTTT.

This rearrangement joins TRBV5-1 to TRBJ2-7; D may be TRBD2 (6 bases). Germline V gene sequence: CDR1 SGHRS, CDR2 YFSETQ. The V end lost 4 bases, the J end lost 4 bases, and 15 bases lay between the germline ends. The CDR3 is 14 amino acids. For the CDR3, the DNA is TGCGCCAGCAGCCTGGAGGGTAAAATGTACGAGCAGTACTTC. It specifies CASSLEGKMYEQYF.

The rearrangement joins TRBV28 to TRBJ1-1; possibly TRBD1 for D (6 bases). The CDR3 totals 17 residues. Trimming took off 5 bases at V and 0 bases at J, with 19 bases between the two ends. Germline-derived CDR1 and CDR2 are MDHEN and SYDVKM. Written as DNA, the CDR3 is TGTGCCAGCAGTCCTGCAGGGGTCACGGGCATGAACACTGAAGCTTTCTTT. Protein product: CASSPAGVTGMNTEAFF.

The DNA of the CDR3 is TGCGCCAGCAGCCCTTGGGGATATAGCAATCAGCCCCAGCATTTT. It yields the protein CASSPWGYSNQPQHF. The genes are TRBV5-1 and TRBJ1-5; D uncertain. The CDR3 sequence is 15 residues long. Germline CDR1 is SGHRS and CDR2 is YFSETQ. Trimming removed 4 bases at V and 0 bases at J, with 11 bases between.

Here the CDR3 DNA reads TGTGCCAGCAGCCAAGGAGGGACAGTTCCCTACGAGCAGTACTTC. Translated: CASSQGGTVPYEQYF. This chain joins TRBV14 and TRBJ2-7; 7 bases match TRBD1. From germline, CDR1 is SGHDN and CDR2 FVKESK. CDR3 size: 15 residues. V lost 1 base, J lost 2 bases, and 5 bases stayed unmatched.

This chain links TRBV7-9 with TRBJ2-5; 7 bases agree with TRBD2. The V gene's germline CDR1 is SEHNR and CDR2 FQNEAQ (reference sequence). J was trimmed by 4 bases and V by 4 bases; bases with no gene match: 9. The CDR3 runs 15 residues. The CDR3 loop is CASSWDYGVGETQYF. The CDR3 coding sequence is TGTGCCAGCAGCTGGGACTATGGGGTGGGAGAGACCCAGTACTTC.

This clone was detected only a few times. The rearrangement uses TRBV6-5 and TRBJ2-7; D is possibly TRBD2 (6 bases). This CDR3 region has 13 residues. Germline V gives CDR1 MNHEY, CDR2 SVGAGI. V lost 6 bases to trimming and J lost 0 bases, with 9 bases between them. In nucleotides, the CDR3 is TGTGCCAGCAGGCGACTAGTCTCCTACGAGCAGTACTTC. Its protein is CASRRLVSYEQYF.

To note about this clone: Other DNA sequences within the sample encode an identical CDR3. V is TRBV19 and J is TRBJ1-1, with D perhaps TRBD1 (6 bases). Per the germline V gene, CDR1 is LNHDA and CDR2 is SQIVND (reference sequence). V was trimmed by 4 bases and J by 0 bases, leaving 9 bases between them. The CDR3 length is 14 residues. As DNA, the CDR3 is TGTGCCAGTAGTACAGGACAGATGAACACTGAAGCTTTCTTT. Translating it yields CASSTGQMNTEAFF.

By share, this clone ranks as medium-sized. J is TRBJ2-5 and V is TRBV5-1, with 9 bases matching TRBD1. Germline loops: CDR1 SGHRS, CDR2 YFSETQ. Trimming cost V 4 bases and J 5 bases; bases outside gene matches: 12. The CDR3 sequence is 16 residues long. CDR3: CASSLGPTGGAETQYF. The CDR3 coding sequence is TGCGCCAGCAGCCTGGGTCCTACAGGGGGCGCGGAGACCCAGTACTTC. Full variable domain (remainder filled in from reference TRBV5-1 and TRBJ2-5): KAGVTQTPRYLIKTRGQQVTLSCSPISGHRSVSWYQQTPGQGLQFLFEYFSETQRNKGNFPGRFSGRQFSNSRSEMNVSTLELGDSALYLCASSLGPTGGAETQYFGPGTRLLVL.

The chain couples TRBV6-1 to TRBJ2-1; either TRBD1 or TRBD2 may fit D (5 bases each). Germline V lookup: CDR1 MNHNS, CDR2 SASEGT. CDR3 size: 15 residues. With 2 bases removed from V and 7 bases from J, the gap between germline ends came to 15 bases. CDR3 DNA: TGTGCCAGCAGTGAATCCACACGGGGCTCTAATGAGCAGTTCTTC. Translation: CASSESTRGSNEQFF.

This clone was observed a single time. This chain links TRBV30 with TRBJ1-1; the match to TRBD1 covers 8 bases. The trim removed 1 base at V and 11 bases at J, leaving 9 bases unmatched. The CDR3 has 13 amino acids. CDR1 and CDR2 from the germline V gene are GTSNPN and SVGIG (reference sequence). The CDR3 sequence is CAWSAVSGGFAFF. The CDR3 region has the DNA TGTGCCTGGAGTGCTGTCTCAGGGGGCTTTGCTTTCTTT.

V gene TRBV5-1 combines with J gene TRBJ2-4; D not certain. The CDR3 length is 15 residues. Trimming took off 4 bases at V and 5 bases at J, with 16 bases between the two ends. CDR1 SGHRS and CDR2 YFSETQ come from the germline V gene. CDR3 nucleotide sequence: TGCGCCAGCAGCCCCTCCTTGACGGGCGAAAACATTCAGTACTTC. This codes for CASSPSLTGENIQYF.

The chain combines TRBV11-2 with TRBJ1-2; 9 nucleotides agree with TRBD1. This CDR3 has 17 amino acids. The J segment lost 8 bases and the V segment lost 2 bases, leaving 15 bases of the junction unmatched. Per the germline V gene, CDR1 is SGHAT and CDR2 is FQNNGV. CDR3 protein: CASSLKGTGTTRKGYTF. CDR3 DNA sequence: TGTGCCAGCAGCTTAAAAGGGACAGGGACCACGAGGAAAGGCTACACCTTC.